The clone carrying this T cell receptor (beta chain) was counted a few times. TCRdb re-called the 5' RACE reads through MiXCR, storing one row per CDR3 protein. The data show 700,000 or so distinct CDR3 sequences, around 20% seen once. Germline assignment: CDR1 DFQATT and CDR2 SNEGSKA (reference sequence). Unmatched junction bases numbered 11, after V lost 0 bases and J lost 10 bases. This CDR3 is built from 15 residues. The source of the sample is a study of identical twins. The sample was also linked to a second study, of T cells expressing NK-cell markers.

This chain uses TRBV20-1 with TRBJ2-1; 8 bases agree with TRBD1. The sequenced material came from PBMCs. The clonotype originates from a woman younger than 30 in good health. The CDR3 region has the DNA TGCAGTGCTAGAGAACAGGGGGGCGTTTCAGAGGAGCAGTTCTTC. Residues: CSAREQGGVSEEQFF.